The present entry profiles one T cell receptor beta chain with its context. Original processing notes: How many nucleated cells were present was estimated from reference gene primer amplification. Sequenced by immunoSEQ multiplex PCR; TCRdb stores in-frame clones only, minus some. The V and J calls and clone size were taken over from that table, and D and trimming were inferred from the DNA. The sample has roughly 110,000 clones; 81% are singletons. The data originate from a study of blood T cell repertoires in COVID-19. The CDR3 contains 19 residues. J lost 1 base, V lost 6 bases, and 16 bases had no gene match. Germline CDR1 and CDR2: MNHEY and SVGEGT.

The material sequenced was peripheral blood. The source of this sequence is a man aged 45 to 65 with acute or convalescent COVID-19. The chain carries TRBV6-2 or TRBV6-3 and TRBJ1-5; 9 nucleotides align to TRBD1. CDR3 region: CASSRDREDLKGSNQPQHF. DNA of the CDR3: TGTGCCAGCAGCCGGGACAGGGAAGACCTTAAGGGGAGCAATCAGCCCCAGCATTTT.